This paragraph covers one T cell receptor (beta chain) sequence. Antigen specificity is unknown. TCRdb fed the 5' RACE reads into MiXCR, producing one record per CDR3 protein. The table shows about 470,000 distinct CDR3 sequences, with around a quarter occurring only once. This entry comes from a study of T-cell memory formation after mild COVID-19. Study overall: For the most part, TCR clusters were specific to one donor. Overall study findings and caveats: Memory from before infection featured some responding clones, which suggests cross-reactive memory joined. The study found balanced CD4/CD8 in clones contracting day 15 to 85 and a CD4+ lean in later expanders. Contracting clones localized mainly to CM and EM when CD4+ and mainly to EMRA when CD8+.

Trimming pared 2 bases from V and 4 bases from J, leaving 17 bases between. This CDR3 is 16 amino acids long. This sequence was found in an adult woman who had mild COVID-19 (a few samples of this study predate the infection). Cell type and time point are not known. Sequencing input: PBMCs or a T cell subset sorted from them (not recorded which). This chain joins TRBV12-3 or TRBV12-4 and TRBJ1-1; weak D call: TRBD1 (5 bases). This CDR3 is CASSLWSRQGRTEAFF. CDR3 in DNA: TGTGCCAGCAGTTTATGGTCTCGGCAGGGACGCACTGAAGCTTTCTTT.